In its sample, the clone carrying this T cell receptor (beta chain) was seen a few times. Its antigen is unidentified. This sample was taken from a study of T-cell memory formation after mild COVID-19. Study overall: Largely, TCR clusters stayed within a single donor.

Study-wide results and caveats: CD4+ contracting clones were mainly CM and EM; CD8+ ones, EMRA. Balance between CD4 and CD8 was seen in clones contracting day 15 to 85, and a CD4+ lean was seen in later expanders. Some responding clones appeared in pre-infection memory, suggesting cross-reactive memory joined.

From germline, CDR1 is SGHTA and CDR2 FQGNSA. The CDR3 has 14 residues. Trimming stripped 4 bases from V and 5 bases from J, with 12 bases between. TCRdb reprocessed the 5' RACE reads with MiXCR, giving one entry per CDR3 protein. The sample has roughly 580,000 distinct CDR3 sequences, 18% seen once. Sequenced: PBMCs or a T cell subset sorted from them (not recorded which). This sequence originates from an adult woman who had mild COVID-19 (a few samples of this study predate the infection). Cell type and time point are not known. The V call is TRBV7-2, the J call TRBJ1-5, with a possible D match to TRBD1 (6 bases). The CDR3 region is CASSSRGFDQPQHF. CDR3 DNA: TGTGCCAGCAGCTCCAGGGGATTTGATCAGCCCCAGCATTTT.